This TCR beta chain was sequenced in a study of cytomegalovirus exposure and HLA in healthy donors. Germline V gives CDR1 SQVTM, CDR2 ANQGSEA. Trimming pared 4 bases from V and 6 bases from J, leaving 9 bases between. The CDR3 runs 11 residues. Regarding the study as a whole: About 87% or about 30% of the time was how often most TCR beta V segments were productive, according to an earlier analysis.

Primers: 60 Vbeta forward and 13 Jbeta reverse. Per the study methods: A later analysis counted 70 million to 85 million unique TCR beta chains, some 11 million shared. Only in-frame clones appear in the TCRdb table, and some are missing; sequencing was by immunoSEQ multiplex PCR. V and J calls plus clone size are reproduced from that table; the DNA served to infer D and trimming. The sample shows about 65,000 clones, about 82% of them seen only once. About this clone itself: The antigen remains undetermined.

The rearrangement joins TRBV29-1 to TRBJ1-2; D unclear. The sequencing input was PBMCs. The origin of this receptor is a woman younger than 45 in good health and CMV-seronegative. The DNA of the CDR3 is TGCAGCGTTGGGGCTACCAATGGCTACACCTTC. Its translation: CSVGATNGYTF.